This T cell receptor (beta chain) is drawn from a study of T cells after yellow fever vaccination. TCRdb ran MiXCR on the 5' RACE reads and lists one entry per CDR3 protein. The sample includes 400,000 to 650,000 distinct CDR3 sequences, roughly 22% seen only once; the top ten take roughly a sixth. This clonotype was found a few times. The germline CDR1 and CDR2 sequences are KGHSH and LQKENI. The V end lost 4 bases, the J end lost 3 bases, and 7 bases lay between the germline ends. The CDR3 is 12 amino acids. This receptor was obtained from a young man who received the YFV17D yellow fever vaccine. V usage is TRBV18 and J usage is TRBJ2-7, with D hard to call. The sample here was PBMCs, taken roughly 20 days after the first yellow fever vaccination. The CDR3 here is CASSLAYYEQYF. For the CDR3, the DNA is TGTGCCAGCTCACTGGCTTACTACGAGCAGTACTTC.